A selection of T cell receptor beta chains follows, all from one sample in a study of T cell repertoires in cytomegalovirus infection. One entry per CDR3 protein results from TCRdb running MiXCR on the reads. This sample carries roughly 600,000 distinct CDR3 sequences, 20% to 25% of them seen once, and the ten largest clones take under 8.5%. Sequencing input: CD8+ T cells from PBMCs. The receptors shown here come from a human donor in good health (CMV status not recorded). Some clones in this sample may be carry-over from other donors' samples. The CDR3 runs from the conserved cysteine through the conserved F or W. Each record gives: CDR3 protein, CDR3 DNA, V gene, D gene, clone size, J gene. A D gene is named only where the DNA matches it firmly. Not all rows give a size; the values are once, few, many and, for expanded clones, a class.

CASSYPGRMTVSYNEQFF,TGTGCCAGCAGTTACCCGGGGCGAATGACAGTCTCCTACAATGAGCAGTTCTTC,TRBV6-2/TRBV6-3,.,.,TRBJ2-1
CASSSTPVAGTEAFF,TGTGCCAGCAGCTCGACCCCCGTTGCAGGCACTGAAGCTTTCTTT,TRBV7-6,.,many,TRBJ1-1
CASSPSGTQYGYTF,TGTGCCAGCAGCCCCTCCGGGACGCAGTATGGCTACACCTTC,TRBV6-2/TRBV6-3,.,.,TRBJ1-2
CASRSLLEEGLREQYF,TGTGCCAGCAGGTCCCTCCTCGAGGAAGGGCTAAGGGAGCAGTACTTC,TRBV7-9,.,.,TRBJ2-7
CASSLYDRANYGYTF,TGTGCCAGCAGCTTATACGACCGAGCTAACTATGGCTACACCTTC,TRBV7-6,.,many,TRBJ1-2
CASSVGLLHSYEQYF,TGTGCCAGCAGCGTGGGACTCCTTCACTCCTACGAGCAGTACTTC,TRBV9,.,.,TRBJ2-7
CASSSVGYSNQPQHF,TGTGCCAGCAGCTCCGTGGGCTATAGCAATCAGCCCCAGCATTTT,TRBV6-1,.,many,TRBJ1-5
CSAAGLAGGSLTDTQYF,TGCAGTGCTGCCGGACTAGCGGGGGGGAGTCTCACAGATACGCAGTATTTT,TRBV20-1,TRBD2,.,TRBJ2-3
CASNYRGLTDTQYF,TGTGCCAGTAATTACAGGGGGTTGACAGATACGCAGTATTTT,TRBV19,TRBD1,few,TRBJ2-3
CASSYTTGVNTEAFF,TGTGCCAGCAGTTACACTACAGGGGTGAACACTGAAGCTTTCTTT,TRBV6-5,TRBD1,many,TRBJ1-1
CANGVLAKNIQYF,TGTGCCAACGGGGTGTTAGCCAAAAACATTCAGTACTTC,TRBV7-9,.,few,TRBJ2-4
CASSLWGSTMNTEAFF,TGCGCCAGCAGCTTGTGGGGCAGCACCATGAACACTGAAGCTTTCTTT,TRBV5-1,.,many,TRBJ1-1
CASSPVDFLGSPLHF,TGTGCCAGCAGCCCCGTGGACTTCTTGGGTTCACCCCTCCACTTT,TRBV7-2,.,many,TRBJ1-6
CATSGSGGAGELFF,TGTGCCACCAGTGGAAGCGGGGGAGCCGGGGAGCTGTTTTTT,TRBV24-1,TRBD2,many,TRBJ2-2
CASSQISYNSPLHF,TGTGCCAGCAGCCAGATCTCCTATAATTCACCCCTCCACTTT,TRBV6-5,.,.,TRBJ1-6
CTINRGNTGELFF,TGCACTATCAACAGGGGGAACACCGGGGAGCTGTTTTTT,TRBV29-1,TRBD1,.,TRBJ2-2
CASTLDNQPQHF,TGTGCCAGCACCCTGGACAATCAGCCCCAGCATTTT,TRBV28,.,many,TRBJ1-5
CASRRYRTDANTGELFF,TGTGCCAGCAGACGTTACCGGACGGACGCGAACACCGGGGAGCTGTTTTTT,TRBV7-9,.,.,TRBJ2-2
CSARAQENYGYTF,TGCAGTGCTAGAGCCCAGGAGAACTATGGCTACACCTTC,TRBV20-1,.,.,TRBJ1-2
CVSSLGQGTYEQYF,TGTGTCAGCAGCTTGGGACAGGGTACCTACGAGCAGTACTTC,TRBV7-9,TRBD1,.,TRBJ2-7
CASSLVEGAPNEKLFF,TGTGCCAGCAGCTTAGTCGAGGGGGCCCCTAATGAAAAACTGTTTTTT,TRBV7-6,TRBD1,.,TRBJ1-4
CASSRGGTNEKLFF,TGTGCCAGCAGCCGAGGAGGAACTAATGAAAAACTGTTTTTT,TRBV6-2/TRBV6-3,.,.,TRBJ1-4
CASSPRASGGHYNEQFF,TGTGCTAGCAGCCCTCGGGCTAGCGGGGGGCATTACAATGAGCAGTTCTTC,TRBV7-6,TRBD2,many,TRBJ2-1
CASSKGNSYYGYTF,TGTGCCAGCAGCAAAGGAAACTCCTACTATGGCTACACCTTC,TRBV14,.,.,TRBJ1-2
CASSAAGGTNEKLFF,TGTGCCAGCAGCGCCGCGGGGGGAACTAATGAAAAACTGTTTTTT,TRBV5-5,.,.,TRBJ1-4
CSARDFRAGANVLTF,TGCAGTGCTAGAGATTTCCGGGCTGGGGCCAACGTCCTGACTTTC,TRBV20-1,.,few,TRBJ2-6
CASSLRTAGGQAPFF,TGTGCCAGCAGTTTACGTACAGCGGGGGGCCAGGCTCCGTTCTTC,TRBV12-3/TRBV12-4,TRBD2,few,TRBJ2-1
CASSMNTEAFF,TGTGCCAGCAGTATGAACACTGAAGCTTTCTTT,TRBV19,.,many,TRBJ1-1
CAPRWGVNNQPQHF,TGCGCGCCGAGGTGGGGTGTCAACAATCAGCCCCAGCATTTT,TRBV5-1,.,.,TRBJ1-5
CASSLVAATNEKLFF,TGTGCCAGCAGCTTAGTGGCAGCCACTAATGAAAAACTGTTTTTT,TRBV7-2,.,many,TRBJ1-4
CASSLIGTPSLEQYF,TGTGCCAGCAGTTTAATCGGGACACCCTCCCTCGAGCAGTACTTC,TRBV27,.,few,TRBJ2-7
CATGTSRETQYF,TGTGCCACCGGGACTAGCCGAGAGACCCAGTACTTC,TRBV2,TRBD2,.,TRBJ2-5
CASSLRPDTGELFF,TGTGCCAGCAGTTTACGTCCCGACACCGGGGAGCTGTTTTTT,TRBV12-3/TRBV12-4,.,many,TRBJ2-2
CSVGGTVYNEQFF,TGCAGCGTTGGTGGGACGGTCTACAATGAGCAGTTCTTC,TRBV29-1,.,.,TRBJ2-1
CASTRSGGLFF,TGTGCCAGCACCCGAAGCGGGGGGCTTTTCTTC,TRBV7-9,TRBD2,.,TRBJ2-1
CSARPLGGGYTF,TGCAGTGCTAGACCCCTGGGTGGGGGCTACACCTTC,TRBV20-1,.,few,TRBJ1-2
CASSLATGLTEAFF,TGTGCCAGCAGCTTAGCAACAGGGCTCACTGAAGCTTTCTTT,TRBV7-6,.,.,TRBJ1-1
CATSRVLGSNNEQFF,TGTGCCACCAGCAGAGTCCTGGGGTCCAACAATGAGCAGTTCTTC,TRBV15,.,.,TRBJ2-1
CASSSIDRINTGELFF,TGTGCCAGCAGCTCAATAGACAGGATAAACACCGGGGAGCTGTTTTTT,TRBV7-9,.,many,TRBJ2-2
CASSYPVLGGATGELFF,TGTGCCAGCAGTTACCCCGTTTTGGGTGGTGCCACCGGGGAGCTGTTTTTT,TRBV6-6,.,.,TRBJ2-2
CATSRDLGMMNTEAFF,TGTGCCACCAGCAGAGATCTGGGGATGATGAACACTGAAGCTTTCTTT,TRBV15,.,few,TRBJ1-1
CSARDGLAGGPRSADTQYF,TGCAGTGCTAGAGATGGTCTAGCGGGGGGGCCTAGGTCCGCAGATACGCAGTATTTT,TRBV20-1,TRBD2,few,TRBJ2-3
CASSENLQMNTEAFF,TGTGCCAGCAGTGAAAACCTACAGATGAACACTGAAGCTTTCTTT,TRBV6-1,.,many,TRBJ1-1
CASSLEGGTGYGYTF,TGTGCCAGCAGCTTAGAAGGAGGGACAGGGTATGGCTACACCTTC,TRBV7-9,TRBD1,few,TRBJ1-2
CASSWDFPDLYNEQFF,TGCGCCAGCAGCTGGGACTTCCCAGACCTCTACAATGAGCAGTTCTTC,TRBV4-1,.,.,TRBJ2-1
CASSHSFLNPEAFF,TGTGCCAGCAGCCATTCGTTCCTCAATCCTGAAGCTTTCTTT,TRBV14,.,.,TRBJ1-1
CASSLNKEQYF,TGTGCCAGCAGCTTAAACAAAGAGCAGTACTTC,TRBV7-9,.,few,TRBJ2-7